What follows is one T cell receptor beta chain and its context. The CDR3 is 15 amino acids. Trimming cost V 0 bases and J 4 bases, with 13 bases left between them. CDR1 SGHRS and CDR2 YFSETQ come from the germline V gene. This sample was included in a study of blood T cell repertoires in COVID-19. Overall study: COVID-19 samples from acute and convalescent phases originated in the United States, Italy and Spain. T cells, B-cell-depleted T cells, or PBMCs supplied cDNA or gDNA.

Per the study methods: Reference gene primer amplification yielded estimated nucleated cell counts. The data were produced by immunoSEQ multiplex PCR, yet TCRdb's version contains in-frame clones alone and is incomplete. That table is the source of V, J and clone size, and D and trimming were worked out from the DNA. The sample shows roughly 84,000 clones, 80% of them seen only once. The sample was peripheral blood. V gene TRBV5-1 combines with J gene TRBJ1-1; D unresolved. This TCR came from a woman in her thirties or forties with active or convalescent COVID-19. The CDR3 reads CASSLGSLDPTEAFF. The CDR3 DNA reads TGCGCCAGCAGCTTGGGAAGCCTAGATCCCACTGAAGCTTTCTTT.